This TCR beta chain stems from a study of T cells in Graves' hyperthyroidism and ophthalmopathy. Study-level findings and limits: Among clonotypes expanded in thyroid above 0.001, most were also found in blood.

Trimming cost V 5 bases and J 8 bases; bases outside gene matches: 10. This CDR3 is 14 amino acids long. The germline V gene has CDR1 DFQATT and CDR2 SNEGSKA (reference sequence). This clonotype showed up many times. The antigen is unknown. Patients with uncontrolled infections, other autoimmune diseases, pregnancy or lactation were excluded. Diagnosing involved the use of clinical symptoms, serum thyroxine and TRAb, thyroid ultrasound and orbital computed tomography. Template material for amplifying TCR beta CDR3 regions consisted of RNA transcripts. The primer set for the first-round RT-PCR of the TCR CDR3 was HTBI. MiXCR, run by TCRdb on the multiplex PCR reads, gives a single entry per CDR3 protein. This table holds over 350,000 distinct CDR3 sequences, under 15% found once.

The receptor was isolated from a man aged 18-30 years with Graves' ophthalmopathy. The sample was blood. The rearrangement joins TRBV20-1 to TRBJ2-1; 9 nucleotides agree with TRBD1. Here the CDR3 reads CSARGQGITYEQFF. The CDR3 nucleotides read TGCAGTGCTCGTGGACAGGGGATTACTTATGAGCAGTTCTTC.